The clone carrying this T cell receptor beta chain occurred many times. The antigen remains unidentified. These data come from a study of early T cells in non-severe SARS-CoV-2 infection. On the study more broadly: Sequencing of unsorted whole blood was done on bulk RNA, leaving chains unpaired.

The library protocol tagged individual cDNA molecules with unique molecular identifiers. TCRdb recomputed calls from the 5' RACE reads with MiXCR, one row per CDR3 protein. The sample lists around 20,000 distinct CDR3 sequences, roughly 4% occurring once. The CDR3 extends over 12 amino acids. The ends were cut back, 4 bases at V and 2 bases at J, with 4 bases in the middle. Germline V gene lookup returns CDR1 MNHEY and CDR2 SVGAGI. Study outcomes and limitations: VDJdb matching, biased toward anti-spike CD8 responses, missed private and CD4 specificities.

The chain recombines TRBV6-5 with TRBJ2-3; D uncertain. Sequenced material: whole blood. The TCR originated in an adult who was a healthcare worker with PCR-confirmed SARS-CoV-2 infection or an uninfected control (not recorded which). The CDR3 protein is CASSSDTDTQYF. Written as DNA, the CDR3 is TGTGCCAGCAGTTCCGACACAGATACGCAGTATTTT.